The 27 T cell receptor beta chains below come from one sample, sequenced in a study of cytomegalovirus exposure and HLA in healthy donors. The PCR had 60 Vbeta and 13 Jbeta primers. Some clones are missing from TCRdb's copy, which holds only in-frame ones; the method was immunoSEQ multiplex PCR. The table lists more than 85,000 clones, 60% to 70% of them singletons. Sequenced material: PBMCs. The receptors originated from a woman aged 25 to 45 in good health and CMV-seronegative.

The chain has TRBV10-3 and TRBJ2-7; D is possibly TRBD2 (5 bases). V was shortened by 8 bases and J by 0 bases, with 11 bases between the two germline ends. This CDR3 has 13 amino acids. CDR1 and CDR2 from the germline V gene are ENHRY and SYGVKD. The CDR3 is CAIGLEASYEQYF. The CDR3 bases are TGTGCCATCGGACTGGAAGCCTCCTACGAGCAGTACTTC.

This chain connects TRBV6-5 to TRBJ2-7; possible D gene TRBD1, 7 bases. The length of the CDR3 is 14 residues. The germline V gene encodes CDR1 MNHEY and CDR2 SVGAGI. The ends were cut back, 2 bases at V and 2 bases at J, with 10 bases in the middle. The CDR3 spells CASSYGGTAYEQYF. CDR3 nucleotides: TGTGCCAGCAGTTACGGGGGGACAGCCTACGAGCAGTACTTC.

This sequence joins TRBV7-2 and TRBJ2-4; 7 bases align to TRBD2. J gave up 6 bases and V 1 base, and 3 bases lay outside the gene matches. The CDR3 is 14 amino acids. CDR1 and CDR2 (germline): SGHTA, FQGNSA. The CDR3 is CASSLERGINIQYF. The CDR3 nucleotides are TGTGCCAGCAGCTTAGAGCGGGGTATAAACATTCAGTACTTC.

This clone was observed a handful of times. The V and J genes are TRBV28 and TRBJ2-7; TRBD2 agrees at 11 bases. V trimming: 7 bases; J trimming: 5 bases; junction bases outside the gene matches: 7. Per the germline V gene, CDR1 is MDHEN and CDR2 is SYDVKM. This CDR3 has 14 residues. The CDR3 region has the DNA TGTGCCAGCACCCTCGGGACTAGCGGCAACGAGCAGTACTTC. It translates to CASTLGTSGNEQYF.

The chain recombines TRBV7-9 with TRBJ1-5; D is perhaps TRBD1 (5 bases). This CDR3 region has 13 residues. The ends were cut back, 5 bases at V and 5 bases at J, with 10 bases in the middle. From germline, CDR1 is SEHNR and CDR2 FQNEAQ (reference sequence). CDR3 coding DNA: TGTGCCAGCAGCGCCGGACACTATCAGCCCCAGCATTTT. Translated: CASSAGHYQPQHF.

The CDR3 DNA is TGTGCCAGTAGTAATCGACAGTACTCCTACGAGCAGTACTTC. Translation: CASSNRQYSYEQYF. V is TRBV19 and J is TRBJ2-7; perhaps TRBD1 as D (5 bases). The CDR3 is 14 amino acids. From germline, CDR1 is LNHDA and CDR2 SQIVND (reference sequence). Trimming stripped 4 bases from V and 0 bases from J, with 10 bases between.

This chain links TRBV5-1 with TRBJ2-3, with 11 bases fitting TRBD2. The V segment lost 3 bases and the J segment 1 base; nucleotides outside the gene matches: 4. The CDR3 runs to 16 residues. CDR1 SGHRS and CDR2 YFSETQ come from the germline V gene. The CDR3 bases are TGCGCCAGCAGCTCGGGGGGACTAGCGGGCACAGATACGCAGTATTTT. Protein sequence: CASSSGGLAGTDTQYF. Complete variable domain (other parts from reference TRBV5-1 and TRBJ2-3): KAGVTQTPRYLIKTRGQQVTLSCSPISGHRSVSWYQQTPGQGLQFLFEYFSETQRNKGNFPGRFSGRQFSNSRSEMNVSTLELGDSALYLCASSSGGLAGTDTQYFGPGTRLTVL.

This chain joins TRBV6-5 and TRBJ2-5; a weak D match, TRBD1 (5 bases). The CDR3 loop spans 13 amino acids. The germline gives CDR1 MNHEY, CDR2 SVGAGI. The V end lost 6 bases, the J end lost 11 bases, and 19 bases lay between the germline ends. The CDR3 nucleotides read TGTGCCAGCAGGAGACAGTGGCCAGATGAGCAGTACTTC. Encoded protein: CASRRQWPDEQYF.

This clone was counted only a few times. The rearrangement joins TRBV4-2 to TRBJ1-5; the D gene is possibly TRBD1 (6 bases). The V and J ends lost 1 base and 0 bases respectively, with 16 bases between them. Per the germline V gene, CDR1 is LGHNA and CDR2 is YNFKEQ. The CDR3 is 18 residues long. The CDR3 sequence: CASSQGSGTLYSNQPQHF. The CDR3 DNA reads TGTGCCAGCAGCCAAGGCTCTGGGACACTTTATAGCAATCAGCCCCAGCATTTT.

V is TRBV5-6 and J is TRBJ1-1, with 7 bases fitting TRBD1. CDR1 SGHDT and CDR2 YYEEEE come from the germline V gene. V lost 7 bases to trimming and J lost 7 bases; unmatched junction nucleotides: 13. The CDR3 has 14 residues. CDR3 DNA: TGTGCCAGCCGTCTTGTCAGGGGGTGGGATGAAGCTTTCTTT. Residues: CASRLVRGWDEAFF.

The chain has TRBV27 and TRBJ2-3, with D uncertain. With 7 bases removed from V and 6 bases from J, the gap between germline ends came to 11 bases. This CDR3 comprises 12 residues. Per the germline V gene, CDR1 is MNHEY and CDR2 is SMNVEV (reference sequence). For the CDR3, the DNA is TGTGCCAGCAAGGCCCAAGCGGATACGCAGTATTTT. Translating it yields CASKAQADTQYF.

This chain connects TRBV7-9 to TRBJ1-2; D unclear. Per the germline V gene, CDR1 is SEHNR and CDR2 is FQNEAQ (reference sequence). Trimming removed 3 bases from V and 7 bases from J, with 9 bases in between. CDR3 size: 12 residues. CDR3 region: CASSFEDFGYTF. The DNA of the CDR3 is TGTGCCAGCAGCTTCGAGGATTTTGGCTACACCTTC.

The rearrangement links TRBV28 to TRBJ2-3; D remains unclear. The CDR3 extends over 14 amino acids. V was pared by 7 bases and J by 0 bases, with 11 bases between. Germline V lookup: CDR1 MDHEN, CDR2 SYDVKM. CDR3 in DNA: TGTGCCAGCACCCCGACTGGGAGCACAGATACGCAGTATTTT. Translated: CASTPTGSTDTQYF.

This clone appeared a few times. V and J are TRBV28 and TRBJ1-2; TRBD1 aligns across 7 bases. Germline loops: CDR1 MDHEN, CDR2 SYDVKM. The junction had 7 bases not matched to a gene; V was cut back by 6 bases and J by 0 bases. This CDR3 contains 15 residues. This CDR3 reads CASRRQGQANYGYTF. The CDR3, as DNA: TGTGCCAGCAGGAGACAGGGCCAAGCTAACTATGGCTACACCTTC.

Here the CDR3 reads CASQGTSYNEQFF. CDR3 coding DNA: TGTGCCAGCCAGGGTACGTCCTACAATGAGCAGTTCTTC. The V call is TRBV7-8, the J call TRBJ2-1, with D possibly TRBD1 on 5 matching bases. V dropped 8 bases and J dropped 1 base, with 9 bases sitting between them. Germline-derived CDR1 and CDR2 are SGHVS and FQNEAQ. CDR3 length equals 13 residues.

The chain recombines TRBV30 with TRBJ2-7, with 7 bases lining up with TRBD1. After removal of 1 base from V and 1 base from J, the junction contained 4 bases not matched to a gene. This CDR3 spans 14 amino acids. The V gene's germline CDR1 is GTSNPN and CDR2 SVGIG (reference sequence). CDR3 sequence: CAWSGEQGSYEQYF. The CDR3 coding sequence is TGTGCCTGGAGTGGGGAACAGGGGTCCTACGAGCAGTACTTC.

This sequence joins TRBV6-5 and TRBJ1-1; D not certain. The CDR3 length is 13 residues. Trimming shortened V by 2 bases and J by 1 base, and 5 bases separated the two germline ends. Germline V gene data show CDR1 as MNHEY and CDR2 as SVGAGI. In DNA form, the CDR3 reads TGTGCCAGCAGTTACGGGAGGAACACTGAAGCTTTCTTT. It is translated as CASSYGRNTEAFF.

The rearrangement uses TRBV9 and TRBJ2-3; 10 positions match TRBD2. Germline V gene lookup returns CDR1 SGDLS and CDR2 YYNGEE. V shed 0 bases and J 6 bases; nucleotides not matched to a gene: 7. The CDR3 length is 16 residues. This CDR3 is CASSVVALAGWDTQYF. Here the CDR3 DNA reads TGTGCCAGCAGCGTAGTTGCACTAGCGGGATGGGATACGCAGTATTTT.

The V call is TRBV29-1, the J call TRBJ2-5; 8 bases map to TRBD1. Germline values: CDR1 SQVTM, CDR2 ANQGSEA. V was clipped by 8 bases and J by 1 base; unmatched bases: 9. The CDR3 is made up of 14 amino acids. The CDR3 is CSSTTGVSQETQYF. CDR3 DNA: TGCAGCTCCACGACAGGGGTTAGCCAAGAGACCCAGTACTTC.

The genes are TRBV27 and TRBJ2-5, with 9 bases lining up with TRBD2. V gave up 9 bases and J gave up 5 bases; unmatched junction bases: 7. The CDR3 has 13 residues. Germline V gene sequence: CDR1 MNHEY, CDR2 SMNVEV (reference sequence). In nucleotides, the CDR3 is TGTGCCAGTCGCGGGGGGGTCGATGAGACCCAGTACTTC. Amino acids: CASRGGVDETQYF.

DNA of the CDR3: TGTGCCAGCAGCCAAGGCGGGACTAGCTCCAATGAGCAGTTCTTC. Protein product: CASSQGGTSSNEQFF. The chain is built from TRBV4-2 and TRBJ2-1, with 9 bases identical to TRBD2. The CDR3 runs 15 residues. CDR1 and CDR2 (germline): LGHNA, YNFKEQ. V lost 1 base and J lost 6; bases outside the gene matches: 4.

The CDR3 sequence is CASSGQGVPGNTIYF. The CDR3 DNA follows: TGTGCCAGCAGTGGTCAAGGGGTCCCTGGAAACACCATATATTTT. V is TRBV6-1 and J is TRBJ1-3; maybe TRBD1 (5 bases). CDR1 MNHNS and CDR2 SASEGT come from the germline V gene. The ends were cut back, 4 bases at V and 2 bases at J, with 12 bases in the middle. The length of the CDR3 is 15 residues.

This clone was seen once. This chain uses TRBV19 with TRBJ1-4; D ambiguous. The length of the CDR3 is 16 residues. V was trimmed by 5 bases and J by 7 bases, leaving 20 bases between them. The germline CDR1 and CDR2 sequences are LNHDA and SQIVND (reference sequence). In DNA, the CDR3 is TGTGCCAGTAGTGTCGGCCCGGGAGGCGTAGTTGAAAAACTGTTTTTT. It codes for CASSVGPGGVVEKLFF. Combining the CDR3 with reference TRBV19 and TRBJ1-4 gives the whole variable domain DGGITQSPKYLFRKEGQNVTLSCEQNLNHDAMYWYRQDPGQGLRLIYYSQIVNDFQKGDIAEGYSVSREKKESFPLTVTSAQKNPTAFYLCASSVGPGGVVEKLFFGSGTQLSVL.

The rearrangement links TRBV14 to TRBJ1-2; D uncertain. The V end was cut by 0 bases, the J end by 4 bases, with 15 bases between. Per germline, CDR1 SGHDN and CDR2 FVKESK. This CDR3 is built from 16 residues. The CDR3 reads CASSQDWEDALYGYTF. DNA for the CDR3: TGTGCCAGCAGCCAAGATTGGGAGGATGCCCTCTATGGCTACACCTTC.

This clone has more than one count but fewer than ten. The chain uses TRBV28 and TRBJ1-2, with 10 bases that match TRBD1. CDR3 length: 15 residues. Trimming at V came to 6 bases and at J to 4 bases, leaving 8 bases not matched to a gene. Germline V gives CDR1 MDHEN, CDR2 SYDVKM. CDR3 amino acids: CASSSGTGEGYGYTF. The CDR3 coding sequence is TGTGCCAGCAGCTCCGGGACAGGGGAAGGCTATGGCTACACCTTC.

The CDR3 nucleotides are TGTGCCAGCTTTTCGTGGGGCGATAGGACTGAAGCTTTCTTT. It specifies CASFSWGDRTEAFF. The chain is built from TRBV28 and TRBJ1-1; TRBD1 is a possible D gene (5 bases). V lost 8 bases, J lost 5 bases, and 18 bases lay in between. The germline V gene encodes CDR1 MDHEN and CDR2 SYDVKM. CDR3 length: 14 amino acids.

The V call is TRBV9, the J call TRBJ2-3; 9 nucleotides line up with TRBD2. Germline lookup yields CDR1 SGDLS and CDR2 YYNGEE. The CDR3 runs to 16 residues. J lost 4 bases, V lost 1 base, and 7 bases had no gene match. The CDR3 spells CASSVRVSGGSDTQYF. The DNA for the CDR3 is TGTGCCAGCAGCGTACGGGTCAGCGGGGGGTCAGATACGCAGTATTTT.